The subject of this entry is one TCR beta chain. This clone has just a few counts. This receptor's antigen is unknown. Base qualities were left out, and no much larger clone turns up one base away. The sample's time point, from its label and the paper: baseline before oral tofacitinib. Lesional scalp punch biopsies and peripheral blood were collected from alopecia areata patients. PBMCs were separated by density centrifugation and stained for CD3, CD4 and CD8, after which CD4+ and CD8+ T cells were sorted on a FACSAria. Based on the germline V gene (reference sequence), the CDR1 and CDR2 sequences are SEHNR and FQNEAQ. Its CDR3 holds 15 amino acids, cysteine through phenylalanine. The only DNA kept is the CDR3, 45 bases in frame from the first base. V trim: 5 bases; J trim: 0 bases; unmatched bases: 4. The sample belongs to a study of CD8+ T cells in alopecia areata (dated by TCRdb to 2016 to 2018). Background on the whole study: The treated patients took part in an open-label pilot trial in which moderate-to-severe alopecia areata was treated with oral tofacitinib at 5 to 10 mg twice daily. Scalp tissue and sorted CD4+ and CD8+ peripheral blood T cells from patchy and totalis/universalis alopecia areata patients and from healthy controls were covered by human TCRbeta sequencing. Scalp clonality was compared across normal scalp (n=4), patchy alopecia areata scalp (n=8), and alopecia totalis/universalis scalp (n=8). TCRbeta CDR3 regions were amplified by immunoSEQ multiplex PCR with 35 Vbeta forward and 13 Jbeta reverse primers. Patients on tofacitinib were biopsied at baseline and after 4 and 24 weeks of treatment, and several of the patients also had a later scalp biopsy. RNA was extracted with the PAXgene miRNA kit for fixed scalp, the miRNeasy kit for PBMCs, and the RNeasy kit for mouse skin. In both human patients and the C3H/HeJ mouse model, the study applied high-throughput TCRbeta sequencing to look at T cell clonal expansion in alopecia areata. Patients received tofacitinib for 6 to 18 months and were then followed off drug for 6 months to check for delayed response and recurrence.

Findings and caveats that apply to the study as a whole: Lesional scalp, especially in alopecia totalis/universalis, showed higher clonality and more expanded CD8+ clones than normal scalp, suggesting antigenic drive. Scalp TCR repertoire analysis is complicated because resident alphabeta T cells in normal human skin are also sequenced, whereas mouse skin is dominated by gammadelta T cells. Shared TCR sequences between patients were less evident than in mice, which may be partly attributable to HLA diversity in the patient population.

The library was produced with the immunoSEQ multiplex PCR assay. For TCR sequencing, RNA was extracted from every sample and reverse transcribed into cDNA to serve as template. SuperScript III was used for first-strand cDNA synthesis, primed with a 2:1 mix of oligo-dT and random hexamers. A synthetic immune receptor repertoire was used to gauge amplification bias, and whatever bias remained was removed computationally. The published analysis was carried out like this. Raw reads were preprocessed to remove errors, and CDR3 was defined according to IMGT conventions as the region from the conserved cysteine to phenylalanine. To get clonality, Shannon entropy was normalized by log2 of the number of productive unique TCRs and the result was subtracted from 1. Whether scalp clones were CD4 or CD8 was inferred by matching scalp TCRbeta sequences against CD4 and CD8 repertoires sorted from blood. TCRdb took this table from immuneACCESS and kept in-frame rearrangements with V and J called. Such tables lack part of the clones; where checked against another copy, unresolved V genes explain under half of the gap, and the rest is unexplained. V, J and clone size are taken as reported in that table, and D and trimming were inferred from the DNA itself. This sample lists tens of thousands of clones; more than 40% were detected once. Clones ranked in the top ten supply approximately 18% of the sample.

The chain uses TRBV7-9 and TRBJ2-7; 10 bases in the middle match TRBD2. The specimen comprised CD8+ T cells sorted from blood, sampled at week 0. This clonotype was sampled from a human donor with alopecia areata. In nucleotides, the sequence is TGTGCCAGCAGCCCCGGGACTAGCGTCTCCTACGAGCAGTACTTC. It is translated as CASSPGTSVSYEQYF.